This T cell receptor (beta chain) emerged from a study of blood T cell repertoires in COVID-19 (dated by TCRdb to 2018 to 2021). General notes on the study: Collaborator samples came from the United States, Italy and Spain and covered acute and convalescent phases of COVID-19. The prospective study material was composed of cDNA or gDNA derived from T cells, B-cell-depleted T cells, or PBMCs. The dataset comprised deeply sampled blood TCRbeta repertoires from subjects exposed to, actively infected with, or recovered from COVID-19. The repertoires were released in a freely available public database intended as a resource for research on the immune response to SARS-CoV-2. The samples were drawn from two sources: the first 160 participants of the ongoing ImmuneRACE study, and fewer than 1,500 subjects contributed by 6 global collaborators. A de-identified subject ID, COVID-19 status, age in years and sex were almost always included in the sample metadata. Where available, HLA class I and class II types were taken from metadata supplied by the sample provider and were not determined by assay-based typing. Broader findings and caveats from the paper: How much clinical and demographic metadata was included differed by source and by participant, and the metadata was provided uncurated.

TCRbeta CDR3 regions were amplified from genomic DNA by means of the immunoSEQ Assay, a bias-controlled multiplex PCR. The source study handled its data this way. The number of nucleated cells in each sample was estimated by amplification of reference gene primers within the assay. To quantify the absolute abundance of each unique TCRbeta CDR3 rearrangement, sequence reads were collapsed and filtered. For each sample, productive Simpson clonality was calculated as the square root of Simpson's diversity index over productive rearrangements. TCRdb provides this immuneACCESS table in a form limited to in-frame rearrangements. Some clones are lacking; in checked studies, under half of them reflect an unresolved V gene, and why the rest are absent is not known. From that table come the V and J calls and clone size; the DNA was used to work out D and trimming. The sample table shows about 120,000 clones, and less than 90% are seen once. Together, the top ten hold approximately 2.1% of the sample.

Each collaborating institution followed its own protocols to collect whole blood in K2EDTA tubes. For TCRbeta analysis, collaborators shipped samples in one of three forms: frozen whole blood, isolated PBMCs, or DNA extracted from either of those sample types. This clone has only a few counts. Its antigen is unknown. It has no much larger one-base neighbor in the sample; base qualities were not kept. CDR1 LNHNV and CDR2 YYDKDF are derived from the germline V gene (reference sequence). The junction carries 19 bases between V and J, which are trimmed by 3 bases and 2 bases respectively. The CDR3, cysteine through phenylalanine, is 17 amino acids long. Of the read, only the CDR3 DNA is kept; its 51 bases are in frame from base 1.

The sequence derives from a man under 40 with acute or convalescent COVID-19. The sequenced sample consisted of peripheral blood. Rearrangement joined TRBV15 to TRBJ1-2, with a weak D call of TRBD1 (5 bases match). The encoded CDR3 is CATSSFGGREGNYGYTF. The sequenced DNA: TGTGCCACCAGCAGCTTCGGGGGAAGGGAAGGAAACTATGGCTACACCTTC.